The 4 T cell receptor beta chains reported below all come from one sample, sequenced in a study of T cells expressing NK-cell markers. TCRdb reprocessed the 5' RACE reads; each CDR3 protein has one entry and no DNA is given. In total, the table holds a few hundred thousand distinct CDR3 sequences. The material sequenced was blood T cells: a sorted CD56 or NKG2C T cell subset, CD4+ or CD8+ T cells, or bulk PBMC T cells (not recorded which). These receptors all come from a man aged 18-75 years in good health.

The rearrangement joins TRBV7-3 to TRBJ1-2. The germline CDR1 and CDR2 sequences are SGHTA and FQGTGA. The CDR3 spans 16 residues. CDR3 in amino acids: CASSLTGRAREDGYTF.

V and J are TRBV15 and TRBJ1-2; TCRdb's assignment of TRBD1 cannot be checked, as there is no DNA. Germline V lookup: CDR1 LNHNV, CDR2 YYDKDF (reference sequence). The CDR3 is 16 residues long. The CDR3 loop is CATSGVGTGSLYGYTF. The variable domain in full, completed from reference TRBV15 and TRBJ1-2, reads DAMVIQNPRYQVTQFGKPVTLSCSQTLNHNVMYWYQQKSSQAPKLLFHYYDKDFNNEADTPDNFQSRRPNTSFCFLDIRSPGLGDTAMYLCATSGVGTGSLYGYTFGSGTRLTVV.

The chain recombines TRBV7-6 with TRBJ2-5; the TCRdb call, TRBD1, lacks DNA for checking. The CDR3 totals 14 residues. CDR1 SGHVS and CDR2 FNYEAQ come from the germline V gene. CDR3 protein: CASSSGQGLETQYF.

V gene TRBV6-1 combines with J gene TRBJ2-2. The CDR3 runs to 15 residues. In germline, CDR1 is MNHNS, CDR2 SASEGT. This CDR3 is CASSEGVGNTGELFF.